The 5 T cell receptor beta chains listed next were all sequenced from one sample in a study of blood T cell repertoires in COVID-19. This table comes from immunoSEQ multiplex PCR, and its TCRdb copy is limited to in-frame clones, with some not included. The sample shows some 310,000 clones, almost 90% of them seen only once. The sequenced material came from peripheral blood. Source of these receptors: a woman in her 30s with COVID-19, enrolled during active disease.

Of note for this clone: This sample includes further DNA sequences coding for the same CDR3. The rearrangement joins TRBV5-8 to TRBJ2-7; no firm D call. Trimming left V 0 bases short and J 1 base short, with 8 bases between. The CDR3 length is 14 residues. The germline CDR1 and CDR2 sequences are SGHTS and YDEGEE. The chain's CDR3 is CASSLGGRSYEQYF. CDR3 sequence (DNA): TGTGCCAGCAGCTTGGGCGGCAGATCCTACGAGCAGTACTTC.

The chain joins TRBV9 to TRBJ1-2, with 7 positions matching TRBD1. This CDR3 has 16 residues. The V segment lost 0 bases and the J segment 2 bases; nucleotides outside the gene matches: 7. The germline gives CDR1 SGDLS, CDR2 YYNGEE. The CDR3 DNA sequence: TGTGCCAGCAGCGTAGCGGCTGGGACAGCGAACTATGGCTACACCTTC. This codes for CASSVAAGTANYGYTF.

V is TRBV9 and J is TRBJ2-2, with 10 bases aligning to TRBD1. Looked up from germline, CDR1 is SGDLS and CDR2 is YYNGEE. V gave up 0 bases and J gave up 7 bases; unmatched junction bases: 9. The CDR3 is made up of 17 amino acids. This CDR3 reads CASSVEGQGLRGGELFF. The CDR3 coding sequence is TGTGCCAGCAGCGTAGAGGGACAGGGGTTGCGTGGCGGGGAGCTGTTTTTT.

The V gene is TRBV24-1, the J gene TRBJ2-3; 9 bases are a match to TRBD2. Germline V CDR1 and CDR2: KGHDR, SFDVKD. There are 15 residues in the CDR3. V gave up 4 bases and J gave up 4 bases; unmatched junction bases: 5. The CDR3 reads CATSEPGLASDTQYF. The CDR3 DNA is TGTGCCACCAGTGAACCGGGACTAGCATCAGATACGCAGTATTTT.

The genes are TRBV10-2 and TRBJ1-5, with 8 bases identical to TRBD1. The germline V gene encodes CDR1 WSHSY and CDR2 SAAADI. The CDR3 runs to 14 residues. The J segment lost 5 bases and the V segment lost 4 bases, leaving 4 bases of the junction unmatched. The CDR3 region is CASSGAGGYQPQHF. CDR3 sequence (DNA): TGCGCCAGCAGTGGGGCAGGGGGCTATCAGCCCCAGCATTTT.